This T cell receptor (beta chain) was identified in a study of blood T cell repertoires in COVID-19. Study overall: The samples span acute and convalescent COVID-19 from the United States, Italy and Spain. PBMCs, B-cell-depleted T cells, or T cells provided the cDNA or gDNA that made up the material.

This clone was counted once. Trimming shortened V by 7 bases and J by 2 bases, and 20 bases separated the two germline ends. Per germline, CDR1 MNHNY and CDR2 SVGAGI (reference sequence). CDR3 length: 16 amino acids. One Seattle source followed patients from active infection through their disease course. Per the original methods: For nucleated cells, counts were estimated from reference gene primer amplification. Here immunoSEQ multiplex PCR was the method, and the copy in TCRdb shows in-frame clones only, minus some. The DNA gave D and trimming, while V, J and clone size come from that table. Of some 200,000 clones in the sample, around nine tenths were seen once.

The gene calls are TRBV6-6 and TRBJ1-2, with D unclear. The sequencing sample was made of peripheral blood. The receptor was derived from a woman between 65 and 79 years old with COVID-19, enrolled during active disease. As DNA, the CDR3 is TGTGCCAGCAACCTAGACCTGGCAGCTTCCAACTATGGCTACACCTTC. Encoded protein: CASNLDLAASNYGYTF.